Listed below are T cell receptor beta chains from one sample, sequenced in a study of T cells in Graves' hyperthyroidism and ophthalmopathy. TCRdb called the multiplex PCR reads again in MiXCR, with one record for every CDR3 protein. The sample consists of 250,000 to 300,000 distinct CDR3 sequences, roughly 13% of them appearing once. Sequenced sample: blood. The receptors derive from a woman aged 40 to 50 with Graves' hyperthyroidism. Both conserved end residues are part of each CDR3. Fields, in order: clone size, CDR3 length, D gene, V gene, J gene, CDR3 protein, CDR3 DNA. The D gene is left open where the match is weak. Clone sizes are given selectively: once, few, many, or a class where the clone is expanded.

clone_size: many; cdr3_length: 16; d_call: .; v_call: TRBV7-2; j_call: TRBJ1-4; cdr3_aa: CASSLGGANGGEKLFF; cdr3_nt: TGTGCCAGCAGCTTAGGGGGGGCAAACGGTGGTGAAAAACTGTTTTTT
clone_size: few; cdr3_length: 15; d_call: TRBD2; v_call: TRBV5-1; j_call: TRBJ2-2; cdr3_aa: CASIDPSGNTGELFF; cdr3_nt: TGCGCCAGCATCGATCCTAGCGGGAACACCGGGGAGCTGTTTTTT
clone_size: .; cdr3_length: 16; d_call: TRBD2; v_call: TRBV28; j_call: TRBJ2-7; cdr3_aa: CASSQTWTSGSYEQYF; cdr3_nt: TGTGCCAGCAGCCAGACCTGGACTAGCGGGAGTTATGAGCAGTACTTC
clone_size: many; cdr3_length: 13; d_call: .; v_call: TRBV12-5; j_call: TRBJ2-2; cdr3_aa: CASGLGGTGELFF; cdr3_nt: TGTGCTAGTGGTTTGGGTGGCACCGGGGAGCTGTTTTTT
clone_size: many; cdr3_length: 17; d_call: TRBD1; v_call: TRBV11-2; j_call: TRBJ2-7; cdr3_aa: CASSLRTGGNSPYEQYF; cdr3_nt: TGTGCCAGCAGCTTAAGGACAGGGGGGAATAGTCCCTACGAGCAGTACTTC
clone_size: .; cdr3_length: 13; d_call: .; v_call: TRBV28; j_call: TRBJ2-2; cdr3_aa: CASSLVRTGELFF; cdr3_nt: TGTGCCAGCAGTTTAGTGCGGACCGGGGAGCTGTTTTTT
clone_size: few; cdr3_length: 14; d_call: TRBD1; v_call: TRBV4-1; j_call: TRBJ1-2; cdr3_aa: CASSQGRDSEGYTF; cdr3_nt: TGCGCCAGCAGCCAAGGCCGGGACAGCGAAGGCTACACCTTC
clone_size: .; cdr3_length: 15; d_call: .; v_call: TRBV7-2; j_call: TRBJ2-5; cdr3_aa: CASSLGGITQETQYF; cdr3_nt: TGTGCCAGCAGCTTAGGGGGGATCACCCAAGAGACCCAGTACTTC
clone_size: .; cdr3_length: 15; d_call: TRBD2; v_call: TRBV7-9; j_call: TRBJ2-7; cdr3_aa: CASSLGTGGPGQQYF; cdr3_nt: TGTGCCAGCAGCTTAGGAACGGGAGGGCCGGGGCAGCAGTACTTC
clone_size: many; cdr3_length: 14; d_call: TRBD2; v_call: TRBV3-1; j_call: TRBJ2-1; cdr3_aa: CASSQVSGFGEQFF; cdr3_nt: TGTGCCAGCAGCCAAGTTAGCGGGTTTGGTGAGCAGTTCTTC
clone_size: many; cdr3_length: 15; d_call: .; v_call: TRBV15; j_call: TRBJ1-6; cdr3_aa: CATSRDRGFGSPLHF; cdr3_nt: TGTGCCACCAGCAGAGATAGGGGGTTTGGTTCACCCCTCCACTTT